Presented here are 5 T cell receptor beta chains from one specimen sequenced in a study of response to subunit inactivated influenza vaccine. TCRdb re-analysed the RT-PCR reads in MiXCR, keeping a single row per CDR3 protein. This table has hundreds of thousands of distinct CDR3 sequences, approximately 15% appearing once. Source: CD4+ T cells sorted from PBMCs, taken less than 30 months after vaccination. All receptors come from a man between 50 and 70 years old who received an inactivated influenza vaccine.

This clonotype was observed a handful of times. This chain joins TRBV7-9 and TRBJ2-3; 8 bases line up with TRBD1. Per the germline V gene, CDR1 is SEHNR and CDR2 is FQNEAQ (reference sequence). The CDR3 is 15 amino acids. Losses at the gene ends were 5 bases for V and 6 bases for J; bases not matched to a gene: 10. CDR3 coding DNA: TGTGCCAGCAGCCCCGGACAGGGCAGGAGTGATACGCAGTATTTT. This codes for CASSPGQGRSDTQYF.

This clonotype was seen only a few times. V usage is TRBV29-1 and J usage is TRBJ1-3; D is ambiguous. The CDR3 runs to 13 residues. Trimming took off 4 bases at V and 0 bases at J, with 7 bases between the two ends. Germline CDR1 is SQVTM and CDR2 is ANQGSEA. The CDR3 loop is CSVVGLSGNTIYF. The CDR3 coding sequence is TGCAGCGTTGTTGGGCTCTCTGGAAACACCATATATTTT.

This clonotype has a handful of counts. The chain links TRBV5-1 to TRBJ2-7, with 7 bases matching TRBD2. The germline gives CDR1 SGHRS, CDR2 YFSETQ. The CDR3 extends over 15 amino acids. With 3 bases clipped from V and 0 bases from J, the junction kept 6 bases outside the gene matches. CDR3 in DNA: TGCGCCAGCAGCTCCGGGACTACCTACTCCTACGAGCAGTACTTC. Translating gives CASSSGTTYSYEQYF.

The rearrangement uses TRBV5-1 and TRBJ2-3, with 9 nucleotides matching TRBD1. Trimming at V came to 4 bases and at J to 4 bases, leaving 7 bases not matched to a gene. Germline values: CDR1 SGHRS, CDR2 YFSETQ. The CDR3 extends over 15 amino acids. The CDR3 reads CASSRDRVRADTQYF. In nucleotides, the CDR3 is TGCGCCAGCAGCAGGGACAGGGTTCGGGCAGATACGCAGTATTTT.

This sequence joins TRBV20-1 and TRBJ2-5, with TRBD1 as a possible D gene (5 bases). The V and J ends lost 3 bases and 3 bases respectively, with 11 bases between them. This CDR3 is built from 13 residues. Germline CDR1 DFQATT, CDR2 SNEGSKA (reference sequence). The CDR3 loop is CSASAGKEETQYF. The CDR3 region has the DNA TGCAGTGCTAGTGCAGGGAAGGAAGAGACCCAGTACTTC.